The source of this T cell receptor beta chain is a study of response to subunit inactivated influenza vaccine. Study outcomes and limitations: Each seasonal influenza vaccination recruits few new T cells, the authors suggested.

Using its own MiXCR run on the RT-PCR reads, TCRdb lists one record per CDR3 protein. The table lists 650,000 or so distinct CDR3 sequences, around 15% of them singletons. This clonotype was counted between two and nine times. The antigen is undetermined. This TCR came from a man between 50 and 59 years old who received an inactivated influenza vaccine. Specimen: PBMCs from blood, collected less than 15 days before vaccination.

DNA of the CDR3: TGTGCCAGCAGGGAGACAGGGGCGAACAATCAGCCCCAGCATTTT. Its protein product is CASRETGANNQPQHF. The gene calls are TRBV6-1 and TRBJ1-5, with 8 bases matching TRBD1. Germline V gene lookup returns CDR1 MNHNS and CDR2 SASEGT. The CDR3 covers 15 residues. Germline trimming cut 6 bases from V and 3 bases from J; bases unmatched to any gene: 7.